A selection of T cell receptor beta chains follows, all from one sample in a study of cytomegalovirus exposure and HLA in healthy donors. Clones were read by immunoSEQ multiplex PCR, and TCRdb kept only the in-frame ones, dropping some. Of about 130,000 clones listed, about 78% were seen once; the top ten hold under 1.5%. Sequencing was carried out using PBMCs. The receptors derive from a female donor in good health and CMV-seronegative. Both conserved end residues are part of each CDR3. Each record gives: V gene, D gene, CDR3 length, J gene, clone size, CDR3 protein, CDR3 DNA. The D gene is left open where the match is weak. Some rows have no size entry. The others give once, few or many, or a class for an expanded clone.

V gene: TRBV11-2; D gene: TRBD1; CDR3 length: 13; J gene: TRBJ2-7; clone size: -; CDR3 protein: CASSGQGLYEQYF; CDR3 DNA: TGTGCCAGCAGTGGACAGGGGCTATACGAGCAGTACTTC
V gene: TRBV29-1; D gene: -; CDR3 length: 13; J gene: TRBJ1-1; clone size: -; CDR3 protein: CSGRQFSNTEAFF; CDR3 DNA: TGCAGCGGTAGACAGTTTTCGAACACTGAAGCTTTCTTT
V gene: TRBV27; D gene: -; CDR3 length: 12; J gene: TRBJ2-1; clone size: -; CDR3 protein: CEALGVDNEQFF; CDR3 DNA: TGTGAGGCCTTGGGAGTGGACAATGAGCAGTTCTTC
V gene: TRBV7-7; D gene: TRBD1; CDR3 length: 15; J gene: TRBJ2-1; clone size: -; CDR3 protein: CASSVGQGTYNEQFF; CDR3 DNA: TGTGCTAGCAGCGTGGGACAGGGGACCTACAATGAGCAGTTCTTC
V gene: TRBV9; D gene: -; CDR3 length: 16; J gene: TRBJ1-3; clone size: -; CDR3 protein: CASSVEQGYSGNTIYF; CDR3 DNA: TGTGCCAGCAGCGTAGAGCAGGGCTACTCTGGAAACACCATATATTTT
V gene: TRBV6-1; D gene: -; CDR3 length: 12; J gene: TRBJ2-2; clone size: -; CDR3 protein: CAMSANTGELFF; CDR3 DNA: TGTGCCATGAGCGCGAACACCGGGGAGCTGTTTTTT
V gene: TRBV28; D gene: TRBD1; CDR3 length: 15; J gene: TRBJ1-5; clone size: -; CDR3 protein: CASSGQDLSNQPQHF; CDR3 DNA: TGTGCCAGCAGTGGACAGGACCTAAGCAATCAGCCCCAGCATTTT
V gene: TRBV2; D gene: TRBD1; CDR3 length: 12; J gene: TRBJ1-1; clone size: -; CDR3 protein: CASSGTGGEAFF; CDR3 DNA: TGTGCCAGCAGCGGGACAGGGGGTGAAGCTTTCTTT
V gene: TRBV7-2; D gene: -; CDR3 length: 11; J gene: TRBJ1-2; clone size: -; CDR3 protein: CASRTVYGYTF; CDR3 DNA: TGTGCCAGCAGGACAGTCTATGGCTACACCTTC
V gene: TRBV9; D gene: TRBD2; CDR3 length: 16; J gene: TRBJ2-5; clone size: -; CDR3 protein: CASSVDRLAGAETQYF; CDR3 DNA: TGTGCCAGCAGCGTAGATCGACTAGCGGGAGCTGAGACCCAGTACTTC
V gene: TRBV18; D gene: TRBD1; CDR3 length: 16; J gene: TRBJ2-2; clone size: once; CDR3 protein: CASSPPSGQGAGELFF; CDR3 DNA: TGTGCCAGCTCACCACCGAGCGGACAGGGGGCCGGGGAGCTGTTTTTT
V gene: TRBV7-9; D gene: TRBD1; CDR3 length: 15; J gene: TRBJ1-2; clone size: -; CDR3 protein: CASSLHRGSVDGYTF; CDR3 DNA: TGTGCCAGCAGCCTCCACAGGGGATCGGTAGATGGCTACACCTTC
V gene: TRBV19; D gene: TRBD1; CDR3 length: 13; J gene: TRBJ1-2; clone size: medium-sized; CDR3 protein: CASSNRGRDGYTF; CDR3 DNA: TGTGCCAGTAGTAACAGGGGGCGAGATGGCTACACCTTC
V gene: TRBV27; D gene: -; CDR3 length: 14; J gene: TRBJ2-2; clone size: -; CDR3 protein: CASSLVGGTGELFF; CDR3 DNA: TGTGCCAGCAGTCTGGTAGGAGGGACCGGGGAGCTGTTTTTT
V gene: TRBV11-2; D gene: TRBD2; CDR3 length: 16; J gene: TRBJ2-7; clone size: -; CDR3 protein: CASSRLGTSFGYEQYF; CDR3 DNA: TGTGCCAGCAGCCGACTGGGGACTAGCTTTGGCTACGAGCAGTACTTC
V gene: TRBV28; D gene: -; CDR3 length: 15; J gene: TRBJ1-2; clone size: once; CDR3 protein: CASSYDQWGGYGYTF; CDR3 DNA: TGTGCCAGCAGTTACGACCAATGGGGGGGCTATGGCTACACCTTC
V gene: TRBV12-5; D gene: -; CDR3 length: 12; J gene: TRBJ2-1; clone size: -; CDR3 protein: CASGLLSGEQFF; CDR3 DNA: TGTGCTAGTGGTTTGTTATCGGGTGAGCAGTTCTTC
V gene: TRBV20-1; D gene: -; CDR3 length: 11; J gene: TRBJ1-2; clone size: -; CDR3 protein: CSAKERYGYTF; CDR3 DNA: TGCAGTGCTAAGGAGAGGTATGGCTACACCTTC
V gene: TRBV5-1; D gene: -; CDR3 length: 15; J gene: TRBJ2-1; clone size: once; CDR3 protein: CASSPGDSSYNEQFF; CDR3 DNA: TGCGCCAGCAGCCCGGGGGACAGCTCCTACAATGAGCAGTTCTTC
V gene: TRBV9; D gene: -; CDR3 length: 15; J gene: TRBJ1-2; clone size: -; CDR3 protein: CASGKGEGANYGYTF; CDR3 DNA: TGTGCCAGTGGGAAGGGGGAAGGAGCTAACTATGGCTACACCTTC
V gene: TRBV27; D gene: -; CDR3 length: 16; J gene: TRBJ2-7; clone size: -; CDR3 protein: CASSSDTDRNIYEQYF; CDR3 DNA: TGTGCCAGCAGTTCCGATACAGACAGGAATATCTACGAGCAGTACTTC
V gene: TRBV19; D gene: TRBD1; CDR3 length: 13; J gene: TRBJ1-2; clone size: -; CDR3 protein: CASSLGQGDGYTF; CDR3 DNA: TGTGCCAGTAGCCTTGGACAGGGTGATGGCTACACCTTC
V gene: TRBV7-3; D gene: TRBD2; CDR3 length: 17; J gene: TRBJ2-3; clone size: -; CDR3 protein: CASSLTIAGGPGDTQYF; CDR3 DNA: TGTGCCAGCAGCTTAACGATAGCGGGAGGGCCTGGAGATACGCAGTATTTT
V gene: TRBV5-1; D gene: -; CDR3 length: 15; J gene: TRBJ2-7; clone size: few; CDR3 protein: CASSLTSTPSYEQYF; CDR3 DNA: TGCGCCAGCAGCTTGACGTCGACACCCTCCTACGAGCAGTACTTC
V gene: TRBV7-9; D gene: TRBD1; CDR3 length: 19; J gene: TRBJ2-7; clone size: -; CDR3 protein: CASSLVPVSTGHNSYEQYF; CDR3 DNA: TGTGCCAGCAGCTTAGTCCCTGTTTCGACAGGGCATAATTCCTACGAGCAGTACTTC
V gene: TRBV14; D gene: TRBD1; CDR3 length: 17; J gene: TRBJ2-7; clone size: few; CDR3 protein: CASIKLNRDRCTYEQYF; CDR3 DNA: TGTGCCAGCATCAAGCTAAACCGGGACAGGTGTACCTACGAGCAGTACTTC
V gene: TRBV20-1; D gene: -; CDR3 length: 11; J gene: TRBJ2-7; clone size: -; CDR3 protein: CSAIYRGEQYF; CDR3 DNA: TGCAGTGCTATCTACCGGGGCGAGCAGTACTTC
V gene: TRBV5-1; D gene: TRBD2; CDR3 length: 16; J gene: TRBJ2-1; clone size: -; CDR3 protein: CASSLLAGGPSNEQFF; CDR3 DNA: TGCGCCAGCAGCTTGCTAGCGGGAGGGCCCTCGAATGAGCAGTTCTTC
V gene: TRBV10-3; D gene: TRBD2; CDR3 length: 12; J gene: TRBJ2-3; clone size: -; CDR3 protein: CAISGREDTQYF; CDR3 DNA: TGTGCCATCAGCGGGAGGGAAGATACGCAGTATTTT
V gene: TRBV19; D gene: -; CDR3 length: 17; J gene: TRBJ1-4; clone size: -; CDR3 protein: CASSMWTAGPDNEKLFF; CDR3 DNA: TGTGCCAGTAGTATGTGGACAGCCGGACCGGATAATGAAAAACTGTTTTTT
V gene: TRBV18; D gene: -; CDR3 length: 13; J gene: TRBJ1-1; clone size: -; CDR3 protein: CASSSQGNTEAFF; CDR3 DNA: TGTGCCAGCTCAAGCCAGGGTAACACTGAAGCTTTCTTT
V gene: TRBV11-3; D gene: -; CDR3 length: 13; J gene: TRBJ2-3; clone size: -; CDR3 protein: CASSLVASDTQYF; CDR3 DNA: TGTGCCAGCAGCTTAGTAGCGTCAGATACGCAGTATTTT
V gene: TRBV5-4; D gene: TRBD1; CDR3 length: 14; J gene: TRBJ1-5; clone size: -; CDR3 protein: CASSVEQGDQPQHF; CDR3 DNA: TGTGCCAGCAGCGTCGAACAGGGGGATCAGCCCCAGCATTTT
V gene: TRBV28; D gene: -; CDR3 length: 15; J gene: TRBJ2-1; clone size: few; CDR3 protein: CASSPLGRGHNEQFF; CDR3 DNA: TGTGCCAGCAGTCCCCTGGGGCGGGGTCACAATGAGCAGTTCTTC
V gene: TRBV28; D gene: TRBD2; CDR3 length: 16; J gene: TRBJ2-7; clone size: -; CDR3 protein: CASSFILAEDSYEQYF; CDR3 DNA: TGTGCCAGCAGTTTTATACTAGCGGAAGACTCCTACGAGCAGTACTTC
V gene: TRBV6-5; D gene: TRBD2; CDR3 length: 16; J gene: TRBJ2-2; clone size: -; CDR3 protein: CASSYQGLANTGELFF; CDR3 DNA: TGTGCCAGCAGTTACCAGGGACTAGCTAACACCGGGGAGCTGTTTTTT
V gene: TRBV6-1; D gene: TRBD1; CDR3 length: 15; J gene: TRBJ2-7; clone size: medium-sized; CDR3 protein: CASSEGTGGSYEQYF; CDR3 DNA: TGTGCCAGCAGTGAAGGGACAGGGGGCTCCTACGAGCAGTACTTC
V gene: TRBV28; D gene: -; CDR3 length: 14; J gene: TRBJ1-5; clone size: -; CDR3 protein: CASSTGHLNQPQHF; CDR3 DNA: TGTGCCAGCAGTACGGGACACCTAAATCAGCCCCAGCATTTT
V gene: TRBV28; D gene: -; CDR3 length: 13; J gene: TRBJ2-7; clone size: -; CDR3 protein: CASSPGRRYEQYF; CDR3 DNA: TGTGCCAGCAGTCCAGGGAGGAGGTATGAGCAGTACTTC
V gene: TRBV28; D gene: -; CDR3 length: 13; J gene: TRBJ1-2; clone size: -; CDR3 protein: CASSLELMRGYTF; CDR3 DNA: TGTGCCAGCAGTTTGGAACTGATGAGGGGCTACACCTTC
V gene: TRBV9; D gene: -; CDR3 length: 14; J gene: TRBJ2-1; clone size: few; CDR3 protein: CASSVVGGDNEQFF; CDR3 DNA: TGTGCCAGCAGCGTAGTCGGGGGAGACAATGAGCAGTTCTTC